What follows are 27 T cell receptor beta chains derived from one specimen sequenced in a study of CD8 T cells in ankylosing spondylitis. The study's findings and limits: Among TCR beta sequences, a motif of under 10 highly homologous variants appeared characteristic of ankylosing spondylitis blood.

These receptors have no known antigen. Using its own MiXCR run on the 5' RACE reads, TCRdb lists one record per CDR3 protein. The table has some 800,000 distinct CDR3 sequences, approximately 10% seen once. Sequencing was done on a sample of blood, either unsorted or a sorted T cell fraction (not recorded which). The receptors here all came from a male donor with ankylosing spondylitis.

This clonotype was detected a few times. J is TRBJ2-1 and V is TRBV24-1, with 8 bases matching TRBD2. With V trimmed by 3 bases and J by 6 bases, 12 bases remained unmatched. This CDR3 is 17 amino acids long. Germline V gene lookup returns CDR1 KGHDR and CDR2 SFDVKD. CDR3 residues: CATSDPSKAGGLNEQFF. CDR3 nucleotide sequence: TGTGCCACCAGTGATCCCTCGAAGGCGGGGGGCCTCAATGAGCAGTTCTTC.

This clonotype was recorded at least ten times. This sequence joins TRBV29-1 and TRBJ2-3; weak D call: TRBD1 (6 bases). Trimming cost V 6 bases and J 5 bases, with 18 bases left between them. This CDR3 spans 14 amino acids. CDR1 and CDR2 (germline): SQVTM, ANQGSEA. The DNA of the CDR3 is TGCAGCGTCCATGACAGGAACAAGGGAGATACGCAGTATTTT. Residues: CSVHDRNKGDTQYF.

Remarks on this clonotype: This may come from a read error, since a much larger clone is one base off. V is TRBV4-1 and J is TRBJ2-5; D gene uncertain. CDR3 size: 14 residues. CDR1 is MGHRA, CDR2 YSYEKL, per germline. The CDR3 reads CASSQDIQKENQYF. The CDR3 DNA is TGCGCCAGCAGCCAAGATATCCAGAAAGAGAACCAGTACTTC.

V is TRBV5-6 and J is TRBJ1-4; tentatively, D is TRBD1 (6 bases). Germline CDR1 SGHDT, CDR2 YYEEEE. The ends were cut back, 1 base at V and 6 bases at J, with 10 bases in the middle. This CDR3 spans 14 amino acids. This CDR3 is CASSLTGLDEKLFF. The CDR3 region has the DNA TGTGCCAGCAGCTTGACAGGGTTAGATGAAAAACTGTTTTTT.

The table lists this clonotype with a few counts. This chain connects TRBV27 to TRBJ2-3; 7 nucleotides line up with TRBD2. This CDR3 region has 17 residues. Losses at the gene ends were 2 bases for V and 3 bases for J; bases not matched to a gene: 11. Germline V gives CDR1 MNHEY, CDR2 SMNVEV (reference sequence). The CDR3 DNA follows: TGTGCCAGCAGTTTAAGTTTTGCGGGAGAGGGGACAGATACGCAGTATTTT. It codes for CASSLSFAGEGTDTQYF.

This clonotype was picked up a small number of times. V is TRBV3-1 and J is TRBJ1-2; 8 positions agree with TRBD1. CDR3 length equals 16 residues. Germline assignment: CDR1 LGHDT and CDR2 YNNKEL (reference sequence). V shed 1 base and J 7 bases; nucleotides not matched to a gene: 11. The CDR3 loop reads CASSQGWAGGWSGYTF. The CDR3 DNA is TGTGCCAGCAGCCAAGGGTGGGCAGGGGGCTGGAGTGGCTACACCTTC.

This chain connects TRBV5-1 to TRBJ2-3; D gene uncertain. The CDR3 sequence is 14 residues long. Germline V gene sequence: CDR1 SGHRS, CDR2 YFSETQ. Trimming took 7 bases from V and 1 from J, leaving 13 bases between them. CDR3 amino acids: CASGDIWGTDTQYF. The CDR3 coding sequence is TGCGCCAGCGGAGACATTTGGGGCACAGATACGCAGTATTTT.

This clonotype was seen a few times. The chain employs TRBV3-1 and TRBJ2-5; the match to TRBD1 covers 9 bases. V dropped 5 bases and J dropped 5; count of bases not matched to a gene: 9. Germline CDR1 is LGHDT and CDR2 is YNNKEL (reference sequence). The CDR3 loop spans 15 amino acids. This CDR3 is CASSEGTGFLETQYF. The CDR3, as DNA: TGTGCCAGCAGCGAAGGGACAGGGTTTTTGGAGACCCAGTACTTC.

The chain employs TRBV7-9 and TRBJ1-5, with 10 bases fitting TRBD1. Germline values: CDR1 SEHNR, CDR2 FQNEAQ (reference sequence). This CDR3 is 15 amino acids long. V shed 3 bases, J shed 5 bases, and the junction held 4 bases outside the gene matches. The DNA of the CDR3 is TGTGCCAGCAGCTTGTCAGGACAGGGGGATCAGCCCCAGCATTTT. It specifies CASSLSGQGDQPQHF.

The chain's CDR3 is CATRSADRVGGYTF. The DNA for the CDR3 is TGTGCCACCCGATCCGCCGACAGGGTGGGTGGCTACACCTTC. The chain links TRBV10-3 to TRBJ1-2, with 7 bases that match TRBD1. The CDR3 extends over 14 amino acids. V dropped 10 bases and J dropped 7; count of bases not matched to a gene: 15. CDR1 and CDR2 from the germline V gene are ENHRY and SYGVKD.

This clonotype was recorded a few times. The V and J genes are TRBV6-2 or TRBV6-3 and TRBJ1-1; D not resolved. The CDR3 covers 15 residues. Trimming pared 2 bases from V and 3 bases from J, leaving 13 bases between. The germline gives CDR1 MNHEY, CDR2 SVGEGT. The CDR3 DNA reads as TGTGCCAGCAGTTACATCTCTATCGTGTACACTGAAGCTTTCTTT. Encoded protein: CASSYISIVYTEAFF.

This clonotype was counted only a few times. The chain links TRBV7-2 to TRBJ2-7; no clear D gene. Germline loops: CDR1 SGHTA, CDR2 FQGNSA. Trimming left V 5 bases short and J 4 bases short, with 18 bases between. This CDR3 has 15 residues. As DNA, the CDR3 is TGTGCCAGCAGCGTAGTGGTGGCAGGTGGATACGAGCAGTACTTC. Encoded protein: CASSVVVAGGYEQYF.

This chain connects TRBV7-2 to TRBJ2-1; 7 bases map to TRBD1. In germline, CDR1 is SGHTA, CDR2 FQGNSA. The CDR3 loop spans 14 amino acids. V shed 1 base, J shed 7 bases, and the junction held 4 bases outside the gene matches. In DNA form, the CDR3 reads TGTGCCAGCAGCTTAGTTGTGACAGGGAATGAGCAGTTCTTC. Protein product: CASSLVVTGNEQFF.

This clonotype showed up just a few times. The rearrangement joins TRBV20-1 to TRBJ2-3, with 13 bases matching TRBD2. Germline V gene sequence: CDR1 DFQATT, CDR2 SNEGSKA (reference sequence). Trimming cost V 3 bases and J 3 bases; bases outside gene matches: 6. This CDR3 region has 16 residues. Here the CDR3 reads CSASGTSGGATDTQYF. CDR3 nucleotide sequence: TGCAGTGCTAGTGGTACTAGCGGGGGGGCAACAGATACGCAGTATTTT.

This clonotype was observed a few times. This chain connects TRBV20-1 to TRBJ2-1, with D possibly TRBD1 on 5 matching bases. Trimming took 4 bases from V and 7 from J, leaving 11 bases between them. This CDR3 has 12 amino acids. Germline lookup yields CDR1 DFQATT and CDR2 SNEGSKA (reference sequence). The CDR3 nucleotides are TGCAGTGCTACGCAGGGTGATAATGAGCAGTTCTTC. Translation: CSATQGDNEQFF.

This clonotype occurred many times. This chain uses TRBV20-1 with TRBJ1-2, with 8 bases lining up with TRBD1. J was trimmed by 5 bases and V by 4 bases; bases with no gene match: 9. The CDR3 spans 14 residues. Germline lookup yields CDR1 DFQATT and CDR2 SNEGSKA (reference sequence). The CDR3 bases are TGCAGTGCTATCCGGGACAGGCCCCGATATGGCTACACCTTC. This encodes CSAIRDRPRYGYTF.

There are a few counts of this clonotype. This chain joins TRBV18 and TRBJ1-6; TRBD1 matches 7 bases. V lost 6 bases, J lost 10 bases, and 15 bases stayed unmatched. The CDR3 sequence is 16 residues long. Germline V gene lookup returns CDR1 KGHSH and CDR2 LQKENI. The CDR3 DNA sequence: TGTGCCAGCTCCCCAACAGGGGTCAAGACAGGATCACCCCTCCACTTT. Its translation: CASSPTGVKTGSPLHF.

This clonotype showed up many times. The rearrangement uses TRBV7-2 and TRBJ2-5; D call uncertain. In germline, CDR1 is SGHTA, CDR2 FQGNSA. V lost 6 bases to trimming and J lost 1 base, with 9 bases between them. The CDR3 length is 13 residues. Here the CDR3 DNA reads TGTGCCAGCAGTCTAGACTTCCAAGAGACCCAGTACTTC. It yields the protein CASSLDFQETQYF.

The CDR3 loop is CASTRDRGGGNTEAFF. CDR3 in DNA: TGTGCCAGCACCCGGGACAGGGGAGGAGGGAACACTGAAGCTTTCTTT. This rearrangement joins TRBV6-1 to TRBJ1-1, with 10 bases fitting TRBD1. With 7 bases clipped from V and 1 base from J, the junction kept 9 bases outside the gene matches. This CDR3 region has 16 residues. CDR1 is MNHNS and CDR2 is SASEGT in the germline V gene.

This clonotype was counted ten times or more. In DNA form, the CDR3 reads TGTGCCATCAGTGAGGGACAGGCATCCTACGAGCAGTACTTC. Translated: CAISEGQASYEQYF. The rearrangement uses TRBV10-3 and TRBJ2-7, with TRBD1 matching over 7 bases. The germline V gene encodes CDR1 ENHRY and CDR2 SYGVKD. V lost 2 bases and J lost 1; bases outside the gene matches: 2. The CDR3 consists of 14 residues.

This clonotype showed up many times. This rearrangement joins TRBV7-2 to TRBJ2-3; no reliable D call. Trimming removed 0 bases from V and 2 bases from J, with 9 bases in between. The germline V gene has CDR1 SGHTA and CDR2 FQGNSA. The CDR3 totals 15 residues. This CDR3 reads CASSLAIGYTDTQYF. DNA for the CDR3: TGTGCCAGCAGCTTAGCGATAGGATACACAGATACGCAGTATTTT. The full variable domain, in which reference TRBV7-2 and TRBJ2-3 provide the parts outside the CDR3, is GAGVSQSPSNKVTEKGKDVELRCDPISGHTALYWYRQSLGQGLEFLIYFQGNSAPDKSGLPSDRFSAERTGGSVSTLTIQRTQQEDSAVYLCASSLAIGYTDTQYFGPGTRLTVL.

The J gene is TRBJ2-3, the V gene TRBV9; TRBD1 matches at 9 bases. The CDR3 has 14 residues. V was pared by 4 bases and J by 7 bases, with 7 bases of the junction left unmatched. Germline CDR1 SGDLS, CDR2 YYNGEE. This CDR3 reads CASSRDRVQHTQYF. Written as DNA, the CDR3 is TGTGCCAGCAGCCGGGACAGGGTCCAGCATACGCAGTATTTT.

The genes are TRBV5-5 and TRBJ1-4; unclear D gene. V was trimmed by 7 bases and J by 8 bases, leaving 15 bases between them. There are 13 residues in the CDR3. Germline CDR1 SGHKS, CDR2 YYEKEE (reference sequence). For the CDR3, the DNA is TGTGCCAGCGGCCAAAGGAGGAACGAAAAACTGTTTTTT. Amino acid sequence: CASGQRRNEKLFF.

The CDR3 here is CAWGERPGNEQFF. DNA for the CDR3: TGTGCCTGGGGGGAGAGACCGGGCAATGAGCAGTTCTTC. This chain uses TRBV30 with TRBJ2-1, with D perhaps matching TRBD2 (5 bases). The CDR3 runs to 13 residues. Looked up from germline, CDR1 is GTSNPN and CDR2 is SVGIG (reference sequence). Trimming removed 5 bases from V and 6 bases from J, with 14 bases in between.

This clonotype has just a few counts. The chain combines TRBV28 with TRBJ2-3; 11 positions agree with TRBD2. In germline, CDR1 is MDHEN, CDR2 SYDVKM. Unmatched junction bases numbered 9, after V lost 8 bases and J lost 2 bases. This CDR3 spans 16 amino acids. The CDR3 DNA reads as TGTGCCAGCCACGGGACGACTAGCGGGGTCACAGATACGCAGTATTTT. It translates to CASHGTTSGVTDTQYF.

This clonotype has at least ten counts. J is TRBJ2-2 and V is TRBV12-3 or TRBV12-4; D possibly corresponds to TRBD1 (5 bases). The V gene lost 10 bases and the J gene lost 5 bases, with 20 bases spanning the gap. This CDR3 is 15 amino acids long. The CDR3 is CATRTLDRNTGELFF. In nucleotides, the CDR3 is TGTGCCACAAGGACCCTAGACAGAAATACCGGGGAGCTGTTTTTT.

The chain joins TRBV7-2 to TRBJ1-4; D might be TRBD1 (6 bases). The V gene lost 1 base and the J gene lost 7 bases, with 10 bases spanning the gap. From germline, CDR1 is SGHTA and CDR2 FQGNSA. The CDR3 is 14 amino acids. The DNA of the CDR3 is TGTGCCAGCAGCTTAGTGGCAGGGGTTGAAAAACTGTTTTTT. Amino acids: CASSLVAGVEKLFF.